This TCR beta chain was retrieved from a study of blood T cell repertoires in COVID-19. Study-wide context: The United States, Italy and Spain supplied acute and convalescent COVID-19 samples. PBMCs, B-cell-depleted T cells, or T cells were the source of the cDNA or gDNA that made up the material.

In the authors' workflow: Counts of nucleated cells, estimated from reference gene primer amplification, were obtained. TCRdb's copy holds only in-frame clones and misses some; the assay was immunoSEQ multiplex PCR. That table gives V, J and clone size, and the DNA gave D and trimming. Of some 130,000 clones listed, roughly nine tenths were seen once; the top ten hold approximately 3.5%. This clonotype originated in a man aged 50 to 59 with active COVID-19. Sequencing used peripheral blood.

CDR3 nucleotide sequence: TGCGCCAGCAGCTTGGAGGGTTCTAGCGGAGACAATGAGCAGTTCTTC. Amino acid sequence: CASSLEGSSGDNEQFF. The V gene is TRBV5-1, the J gene TRBJ2-1, with TRBD2 matching over 7 bases. The CDR3 consists of 16 residues. Germline V gene sequence: CDR1 SGHRS, CDR2 YFSETQ. After removal of 0 bases from V and 5 bases from J, the junction contained 8 bases not matched to a gene.